This T cell receptor (beta chain) appears in the sequencing data of a study of tumor-infiltrating lymphocytes in primary liver carcinoma. On this clonotype: A read error may account for a junction end that differs from germline.

A primer matching the constant region was used to make TCR beta cDNA from around 460 ng of total RNA. Each TCR beta library was derived from three nested multiplex PCR rounds that employed slightly modified ARM-PCR. Each of the first two PCR rounds ran approximately 10 cycles with TRBV1-TRBV30 forward and C-beta reverse primers. TCRdb redid the calling of the multiplex PCR reads with MiXCR, one entry per CDR3 protein. The sample lists tens of thousands of distinct CDR3 sequences, 71% occurring once. CDR3 length: 13 residues. Germline CDR1 reads SGHAT; CDR2 reads FQDESV (reference sequence). Co-extraction yielded RNA and DNA from about 20-30 mg of unsorted bulk tissue.

Sequenced: liver tumor tissue from sampling region 5. The subset denotes: tumor region T5, tumor centre. The sequence was obtained from a man aged 35-49 years with primary liver carcinoma and hepatitis B virus infection. The rearrangement links TRBV11-1 to TRBJ2-7, with D possibly being TRBD2 (5 bases). CDR3 protein: CASILRSPYGEYF. CDR3 DNA: TGTGCCAGCATCTTAAGATCGCCCTACGGGGAGTACTTC. The full variable domain, in which reference TRBV11-1 and TRBJ2-7 provide the parts outside the CDR3, is EAEVAQSPRYKITEKSQAVAFWCDPISGHATLYWYRQILGQGPELLVQFQDESVVDDSQLPKDRFSAERLKGVDSTLKIQPAELGDSAMYLCASILRSPYGEYFGPGTRLTVT.